This is a list of T cell receptor beta chains from one sample in a study of cytomegalovirus exposure and HLA in healthy donors. Produced via immunoSEQ multiplex PCR; TCRdb's table is partial and in-frame only. The sample holds around 63,000 clones, about four fifths seen once. The sequencing sample was made of PBMCs. The source of these receptors is a woman aged 25-40 years in good health and CMV-seronegative. CDR3s include the opening cysteine and the closing phenylalanine or tryptophan. A D gene is named only where the DNA matches it firmly.

>NA|TRBV18|TRBJ1-6
CASSPPAGSYNSPLHF
>TRBD1|TRBV11-2|TRBJ1-1
CASRPQGVDGNTEAFF
>TRBD1|TRBV5-1|TRBJ1-1
CASSLALWTGGRLGTEAFF
>NA|TRBV7-2|TRBJ1-2
CASRGQGHGYTF
>NA|TRBV2|TRBJ1-2
CASSELRAGSGYGYTF
>NA|TRBV6-5|TRBJ1-2
CASSYWAGENSLGYTF
>TRBD1|TRBV5-6|TRBJ1-6
CASSDRTGGDSPLHF
>NA|TRBV7-9|TRBJ1-1
CASARGGTEAFF
>TRBD1|TRBV27|TRBJ1-1
CASSLSGQGFTEAFF
>TRBD2|TRBV19|TRBJ2-3
CASSIPGFSGASTDTQYF
>TRBD1|TRBV7-2|TRBJ2-7
CASSPDRGSSYEQYF
>NA|TRBV5-6|TRBJ1-2
CASSLLDSLNYGYTF
>TRBD1|TRBV18|TRBJ1-5
CASSPGTEVQPQHF
>TRBD2|TRBV9|TRBJ2-2
CASSAPTSGGNTGELFF
>NA|TRBV21-1|TRBJ2-7
CASTERGIATPYEQYF
>TRBD1|TRBV6-5|TRBJ1-2
CASSYGTDRGNYGYTF
>TRBD1|TRBV5-1|TRBJ1-4
CASSFSGTALNEKLFF
>NA|TRBV30|TRBJ1-4
CASTATNEKLFF
>NA|TRBV7-9|TRBJ1-3
CASSYGGQGHSGNTIYF
>NA|TRBV7-2|TRBJ1-3
CASSLVNRLSGNTIYF
>TRBD1|TRBV11-3|TRBJ2-3
CASSSRQGPTDTQYF
>TRBD1|TRBV2|TRBJ1-6
CASGKDRPNSPLHF
>NA|TRBV27|TRBJ1-1
CASTVRGGYTEAFF
>TRBD1|TRBV19|TRBJ2-1
CASSSPPGTGSYNEQFF
>NA|TRBV11-3|TRBJ2-2
CASSIDSTGELFF
>NA|TRBV6-1|TRBJ2-1
CASSDGDSDNEQFF
>TRBD1|TRBV12-5|TRBJ2-1
CASGLPGTVLEQFF
>NA|TRBV5-1|TRBJ1-4
CASSSATNEKLFF
>TRBD1|TRBV2|TRBJ2-7
CASSVGQATYEQYF
>TRBD1|TRBV5-1|TRBJ1-5
CASSVGGGSQPQHF
>NA|TRBV6-5|TRBJ1-2
CASSYRAPGLDGYTF
>NA|TRBV5-4|TRBJ1-6
CASSLSTPNSPLHF
>NA|TRBV2|TRBJ1-2
CASSEAGGGVPNYGYTF
>TRBD1|TRBV28|TRBJ1-2
CASRLGTGSGYTF
>NA|TRBV19|TRBJ1-4
CASRDSLNEKLFF
>NA|TRBV5-1|TRBJ2-2
CASSPRARTGELFF
>NA|TRBV7-6|TRBJ1-6
CASSLGGDSPLHF
>TRBD2|TRBV4-1|TRBJ2-6
CASSQMLGGGASGANVLTF
>NA|TRBV7-9|TRBJ1-2
CASTSRLDPYGYTF
>NA|TRBV27|TRBJ1-1
CASSLRVMNTEAFF
>TRBD2|TRBV5-4|TRBJ2-1
CASSLPGLAAYEQFF
>NA|TRBV9|TRBJ1-6
CAGSVGELAAVNSPLHF
>TRBD1|TRBV18|TRBJ1-6
CASSPDRDSQPLHF
>TRBD2|TRBV19|TRBJ2-7
CASPTGGTSFEQYF
>TRBD1|TRBV28|TRBJ1-4
CASSYPRGTGAGEKLFF
>TRBD1|TRBV4-3|TRBJ1-2
CASSQDLGGDRESGYTF
>NA|TRBV19|TRBJ2-7
CASSLTGSSYEQYF
>NA|TRBV6-6|TRBJ1-5
CAISTTFNQPQHF
>TRBD1|TRBV5-1|TRBJ1-1
CASSYNTGQGEEAFF
>NA|TRBV5-6|TRBJ2-1
CASSFLSGYSYNEQFF
>TRBD1|TRBV11-3|TRBJ2-5
CASSTLTGPSYF
>TRBD1|TRBV18|TRBJ1-2
CASSAGTGGLGPNYGYTF
>TRBD1|TRBV7-2|TRBJ2-5
CASSLEQGAATQYF
>TRBD2|TRBV19|TRBJ2-3
CASSITSGGVPSTDTQYF
>TRBD2|TRBV15|TRBJ2-1
CATSRGSSGGPDEQFF
>NA|TRBV6-5|TRBJ2-5
CASSYSSVGVETQYF